This entry features one TCR beta chain sequence. It has no known antigen specificity. Qualities for individual bases were not recorded, and no much larger clone is one base off. The method was PCR. Instrument on record: NextSeq 500. TCRdb ran its own pipeline on the public reads, namely fastp trimming at Q25 and MiXCR clone calling, and kept in-frame beta chains. Under each unique CDR3 protein, matching rows form one entry showing the most common genes and DNA. For this sample the table gives around 2,000 distinct CDR3 sequences, of which around a quarter were detected only once. The ten most abundant clones make up 16% of the sample. The data originate from a study of immune characterization of retroperitoneal liposarcoma (dated by TCRdb to between 2017 and 2020). V and J are trimmed by 2 bases and 6 bases, and the gene matches miss 3 bases of the junction. CDR1 and CDR2, looked up from the germline V gene (reference sequence), are WNHNN and SYGVQD. From the cysteine up to the phenylalanine, the CDR3 has a length of 15 residues. Of the read, only the CDR3 DNA is kept; its 45 bases are in frame from base 1.

The origin of this receptor is a female donor with retroperitoneal liposarcoma. The sample consisted of tumor tissue. Recombination linked TRBV10-1 to TRBJ2-1; a stretch of 11 junction bases matches TRBD2. The DNA reads TGCGCCAGCAGTGAGGGGACTAGCGGAATCAATGAGCAGTTCTTC. It translates to CASSEGTSGINEQFF.